This T cell receptor (beta chain) came from a study of T cells in localized non-small cell lung cancer. The study's findings and limits: In uninvolved adjacent lung, T cell clonality reached its highest value, exceeding tumor. A raised T cell density in blood coincided with lengthier overall survival. Researchers found a median around 50 of the top 100 tumor clones in adjacent lung. Only one tumor region was sequenced, so heterogeneity remains possible.

Trimming cost V 4 bases and J 1 base, with 14 bases left between them. Germline CDR1 is SGHRS and CDR2 is YFSETQ. This CDR3 contains 15 residues. About this clone: The antigen is not known.

Produced via immunoSEQ multiplex PCR; TCRdb's table is partial and in-frame only. The sample shows 15,000 to 20,000 clones, about four fifths of them seen only once. This specimen was peripheral blood, taken before any cancer treatment. The TCR originated in a male donor older than 55 with stage I lung adenocarcinoma. The genes are TRBV5-1 and TRBJ1-1; D is unclear. The CDR3 coding sequence is TGCGCCAGCAGCAGTCTCGGGCAGCCGAACACTGAAGCTTTCTTT. Its protein product is CASSSLGQPNTEAFF.